Following are 4 T cell receptor beta chains from one sample sequenced in a study of cytomegalovirus exposure and HLA in healthy donors (TCRdb year 2017). The library was produced with the immunoSEQ multiplex PCR assay. For the multiplex PCR, a mixture combining 60 forward primers for TCR Vbeta segments and 13 reverse primers for TCR Jbeta segments was used. TCRdb holds this immuneACCESS table with in-frame rearrangements only. Some clones are missing; in checked studies, unresolved V genes explain under half, and the rest has no known cause. For this sample the table gives about 31,000 clones, of which around 60% were detected only once. The ten largest clones represent roughly 22% of the sample. Sequencing was performed on PBMCs. The receptors come from a man in his fifties in good health and CMV-seropositive.

This rearrangement joins TRBV2 to TRBJ1-5; D remains unclear. CDR3 length: 15 residues. Trimming stripped 8 bases from V and 0 bases from J, with 14 bases between. Germline V gives CDR1 SNHLY, CDR2 FYNNEI. The CDR3 nucleotides read TGTGCCAGCGGTCCAATCCAGGATAGCAATCAGCCCCAGCATTTT. Amino acids: CASGPIQDSNQPQHF.

V usage is TRBV6-6 and J usage is TRBJ2-7; maybe TRBD1 (6 bases). CDR1 and CDR2 (germline): MNHNY, SVGAGI (reference sequence). This CDR3 has 15 amino acids. V lost 2 bases and J 2 bases, leaving 13 bases between the germline ends. CDR3: CASSYQGTTAYEQYF. The CDR3 region has the DNA TGTGCCAGCAGTTACCAGGGGACCACTGCCTACGAGCAGTACTTC.

J is TRBJ2-5 and V is TRBV5-4; 9 bases fit TRBD1. After removal of 4 bases from V and 4 bases from J, the junction contained 11 bases not matched to a gene. This CDR3 spans 16 amino acids. Germline loops: CDR1 SGHNT, CDR2 YYREEE (reference sequence). CDR3 residues: CASSQGQGVYRETQYF. Written as DNA, the CDR3 is TGTGCCAGCAGCCAGGGACAGGGAGTCTACCGAGAGACCCAGTACTTC.

The chain is built from TRBV9 and TRBJ1-2; possible D gene TRBD1, 6 bases. The germline CDR1 and CDR2 sequences are SGDLS and YYNGEE. The germline V and J ends were trimmed by 2 bases and 1 base, with 12 bases remaining between them. There are 15 residues in the CDR3. DNA of the CDR3: TGTGCCAGCAGCGTCCGGGACAATTTTAACTATGGCTACACCTTC. This encodes CASSVRDNFNYGYTF.